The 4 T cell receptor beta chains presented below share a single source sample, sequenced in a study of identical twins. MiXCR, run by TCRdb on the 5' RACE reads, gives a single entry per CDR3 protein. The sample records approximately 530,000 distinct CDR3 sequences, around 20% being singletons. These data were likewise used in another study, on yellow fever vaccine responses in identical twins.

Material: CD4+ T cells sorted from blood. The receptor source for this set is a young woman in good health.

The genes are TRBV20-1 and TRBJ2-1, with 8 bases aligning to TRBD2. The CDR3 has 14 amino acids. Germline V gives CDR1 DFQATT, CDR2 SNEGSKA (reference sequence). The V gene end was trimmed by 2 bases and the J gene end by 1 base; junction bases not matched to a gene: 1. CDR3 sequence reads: CSARRGGSYNEQFF. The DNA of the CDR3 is TGCAGTGCTAGACGGGGGGGGTCCTACAATGAGCAGTTCTTC.

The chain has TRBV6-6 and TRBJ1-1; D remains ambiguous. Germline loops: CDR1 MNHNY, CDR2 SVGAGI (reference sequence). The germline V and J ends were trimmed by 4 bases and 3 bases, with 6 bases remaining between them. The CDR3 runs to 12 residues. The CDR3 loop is CASSFPYTEAFF. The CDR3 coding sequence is TGTGCCAGCAGTTTCCCATACACTGAAGCTTTCTTT.

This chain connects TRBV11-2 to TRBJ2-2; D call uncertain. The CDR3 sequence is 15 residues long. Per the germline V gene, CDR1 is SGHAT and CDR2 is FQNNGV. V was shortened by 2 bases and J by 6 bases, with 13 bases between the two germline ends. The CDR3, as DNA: TGTGCCAGCAGCTTATCGAAGGGATCAGCCGGGGAGCTGTTTTTT. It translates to CASSLSKGSAGELFF.

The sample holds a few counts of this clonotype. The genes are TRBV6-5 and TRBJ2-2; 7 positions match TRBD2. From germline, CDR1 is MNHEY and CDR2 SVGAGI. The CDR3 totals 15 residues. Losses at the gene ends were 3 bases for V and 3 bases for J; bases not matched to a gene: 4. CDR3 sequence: CASSYGTTHTGELFF. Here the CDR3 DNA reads TGTGCCAGCAGTTATGGGACTACCCACACCGGGGAGCTGTTTTTT.